These 26 T cell receptor beta chains came from one sample sequenced in a study of T cells in Graves' hyperthyroidism and ophthalmopathy. Amplification of TCR beta CDR3 regions used RNA as the template. HTBI primers were employed in a first-round RT-PCR of the TCR CDR3. TCRdb re-derived calls from the multiplex PCR reads in MiXCR, one entry per CDR3 protein. The data show about 520,000 distinct CDR3 sequences, roughly 25% seen once. Sequences were obtained from blood. The receptors derive from a woman aged 25 to 39 with Graves' ophthalmopathy.

The CDR3 region has the DNA TGTGCCAGCCAATTCGCCGGCAGTCCGAACACTGAAGCTTTCTTT. It codes for CASQFAGSPNTEAFF. This chain links TRBV19 with TRBJ1-1; D remains unclear. Germline V gene sequence: CDR1 LNHDA, CDR2 SQIVND (reference sequence). The CDR3 spans 15 residues. V lost 9 bases to trimming and J lost 1 base, with 18 bases between them. The entire variable domain, with the rest obtained from reference TRBV19 and TRBJ1-1, is as follows: DGGITQSPKYLFRKEGQNVTLSCEQNLNHDAMYWYRQDPGQGLRLIYYSQIVNDFQKGDIAEGYSVSREKKESFPLTVTSAQKNPTAFYLCASQFAGSPNTEAFFGQGTRLTVV.

The chain has TRBV28 and TRBJ1-2, with D hard to call. The CDR3 consists of 13 residues. The V gene's germline CDR1 is MDHEN and CDR2 SYDVKM. The V gene lost 6 bases and the J gene lost 7 bases, with 15 bases spanning the gap. The CDR3 is CASSPLIWGGYTF. The CDR3 DNA sequence: TGTGCCAGCAGCCCACTGATTTGGGGTGGCTACACCTTC.

The chain uses TRBV20-1 and TRBJ1-1; 8 bases map to TRBD1. Losses at the gene ends were 0 bases for V and 2 bases for J; bases not matched to a gene: 11. Looked up from germline, CDR1 is DFQATT and CDR2 is SNEGSKA (reference sequence). The CDR3 consists of 17 residues. Written as DNA, the CDR3 is TGCAGTGCTAGAGACCCGGCAGGGGGCGCCGGAAACACTGAAGCTTTCTTT. Translating it yields CSARDPAGGAGNTEAFF.

V gene TRBV19 combines with J gene TRBJ2-7, with 11 bases identical to TRBD1. The CDR3 has 15 residues. Unmatched junction bases numbered 7, after V lost 6 bases and J lost 3 bases. The germline gives CDR1 LNHDA, CDR2 SQIVND (reference sequence). This CDR3 is CASSMGQGVLYEQYF. The CDR3 DNA reads as TGTGCCAGTAGCATGGGACAGGGGGTCCTCTACGAGCAGTACTTC.

This clonotype occurred many times. J is TRBJ1-2 and V is TRBV9; weak D call: TRBD1 (6 bases). The V gene lost 2 bases and the J gene lost 5 bases, with 16 bases spanning the gap. The CDR3 is 15 amino acids. From germline, CDR1 is SGDLS and CDR2 YYNGEE. CDR3 loop: CASSVIDRTDYGYTF. The CDR3 DNA follows: TGTGCCAGCAGCGTCATCGACAGGACAGATTATGGCTACACCTTC.

Ten or more counts support this clonotype. The chain links TRBV20-1 to TRBJ1-1; unclear D gene. The germline CDR1 and CDR2 sequences are DFQATT and SNEGSKA (reference sequence). Trimming stripped 0 bases from V and 1 base from J, with 12 bases between. The CDR3 contains 15 residues. Written as DNA, the CDR3 is TGCAGTGCTAGAGATTGGCGCAGGACGAACACTGAAGCTTTCTTT. It is translated as CSARDWRRTNTEAFF.

There are many counts of this clonotype. The chain couples TRBV6-2 or TRBV6-3 to TRBJ2-7, with 7 bases fitting TRBD1. CDR3 length equals 14 residues. Per germline, CDR1 MNHEY and CDR2 SVGEGT. Trimming took 5 bases from V and 0 from J; bases not matched to a gene: 4. The CDR3 loop reads CASSRDSFSYEQYF. The CDR3 region has the DNA TGTGCCAGCAGTCGGGACAGTTTCTCCTACGAGCAGTACTTC.

This clonotype was seen just once. V and J are TRBV20-1 and TRBJ2-2; D uncertain. Germline lookup yields CDR1 DFQATT and CDR2 SNEGSKA (reference sequence). V was cut by 2 bases and J by 6 bases, with 7 bases left in between. The CDR3 totals 12 residues. The CDR3 nucleotides read TGCAGTGCTAGACAATCACCCGGGGAGCTGTTTTTT. The encoded protein is CSARQSPGELFF.

This clonotype was recorded at least ten times. The genes are TRBV5-1 and TRBJ2-7, with a tentative D call TRBD2 (5 bases). The CDR3 runs 15 residues. CDR1 is SGHRS, CDR2 YFSETQ, per germline. Trimming removed 4 bases at V and 3 bases at J, with 17 bases between. CDR3 DNA: TGCGCCAGCAGCGCTGGTTTTGGAGGCTACTACGAGCAGTACTTC. It codes for CASSAGFGGYYEQYF.

This sequence joins TRBV6-5 and TRBJ1-1; D may be TRBD1 (5 bases). The V end was cut by 3 bases, the J end by 2 bases, with 13 bases between. The CDR3 loop spans 15 amino acids. Germline CDR1 is MNHEY and CDR2 is SVGAGI. Here the CDR3 reads CASSYIFGGNTEAFF. As DNA, the CDR3 is TGTGCCAGCAGTTATATTTTCGGGGGAAACACTGAAGCTTTCTTT.

This clonotype has ten or more counts. The chain couples TRBV12-3 or TRBV12-4 to TRBJ1-5; TRBD1 aligns across 9 bases. The CDR3 is 14 residues long. V was clipped by 6 bases and J by 7 bases; unmatched bases: 7. As DNA, the CDR3 is TGTGCCAGCAGCAAACAGGGGGCCGTCCAGCCCCAGCATTTT. This codes for CASSKQGAVQPQHF.

V is TRBV30 and J is TRBJ2-2; 8 bases fit TRBD2. CDR1 GTSNPN and CDR2 SVGIG come from the germline V gene (reference sequence). CDR3 size: 16 residues. J gave up 4 bases and V 3 bases, and 10 bases lay outside the gene matches. Here the CDR3 reads CAWRLSGIGATGELFF. The CDR3 DNA reads TGTGCCTGGAGGCTTAGCGGGATAGGGGCCACCGGGGAGCTGTTTTTT.

The chain couples TRBV20-1 to TRBJ2-7; D remains ambiguous. Germline values: CDR1 DFQATT, CDR2 SNEGSKA (reference sequence). The CDR3 runs 13 residues. Trimming took off 0 bases at V and 7 bases at J, with 13 bases between the two ends. The CDR3 nucleotides are TGCAGTGCTAGAGATTATAGGCTGTGGGAGCAGTACTTC. It codes for CSARDYRLWEQYF.

At least ten counts were recorded for this clonotype. At one end, the junction sequence differs from germline, possibly due to a read error. The chain has TRBV5-1 and TRBJ2-2, with D possibly being TRBD1 (5 bases). CDR1 is SGHRS, CDR2 YFSETQ, per germline. This CDR3 comprises 13 residues. CDR3 region: CASSSRDTGELFF. CDR3 DNA sequence: TGTGCCAGCAGCTCCAGGGACACCGGGGAGCTGTTTTTT.

The chain links TRBV5-1 to TRBJ1-1; D may be TRBD1 (6 bases). The CDR3 has 16 residues. Looked up from germline, CDR1 is SGHRS and CDR2 is YFSETQ. V lost 0 bases, J lost 7 bases, and 19 bases lay in between. The CDR3 region is CASSLDGRGGINEAFF. The CDR3 coding sequence is TGCGCCAGCAGCTTGGATGGCAGGGGCGGAATAAATGAAGCTTTCTTT.

This clonotype was detected ten times or more. The V gene is TRBV2, the J gene TRBJ1-2; D call uncertain. Germline CDR1 reads SNHLY; CDR2 reads FYNNEI. The CDR3 loop spans 12 amino acids. V was cut by 8 bases and J by 3 bases, with 10 bases left in between. CDR3 sequence: CASGNTYYGYTF. As DNA, the CDR3 is TGTGCCAGCGGGAACACGTACTATGGCTACACCTTC.

This chain links TRBV12-3 or TRBV12-4 with TRBJ1-2; no clear D. The V and J ends lost 8 bases and 8 bases respectively, with 12 bases between them. The CDR3 spans 11 residues. CDR3 loop: CASYGVYGYTF. The CDR3 region has the DNA TGTGCCAGCTATGGGGTGTACGGCTACACCTTC.

The chain is built from TRBV20-1 and TRBJ2-7; TRBD2 matches 12 bases. This CDR3 region has 16 residues. V was pared by 2 bases and J by 4 bases, with 9 bases of the junction left unmatched. From germline, CDR1 is DFQATT and CDR2 SNEGSKA (reference sequence). Here the CDR3 reads CSARFLLAGGLYEQYF. The DNA of the CDR3 is TGCAGTGCTAGATTTCTCCTAGCGGGGGGGCTGTACGAGCAGTACTTC.

This clonotype was found many times. The chain employs TRBV24-1 and TRBJ1-5, with a possible D match to TRBD1 (5 bases). V lost 4 bases and J lost 2, with 17 bases in between. The CDR3 is made up of 17 amino acids. CDR1 KGHDR and CDR2 SFDVKD come from the germline V gene. In DNA form, the CDR3 reads TGTGCCACCAGTGAGGGCAGGGCCTTGGGGGGCAATCAGCCCCAGCATTTT. Its protein is CATSEGRALGGNQPQHF.

Ten or more counts support this clonotype. The chain recombines TRBV20-1 with TRBJ2-2; TRBD2 agrees at 7 bases. The germline CDR1 and CDR2 sequences are DFQATT and SNEGSKA (reference sequence). J was trimmed by 2 bases and V by 3 bases; bases with no gene match: 9. The CDR3 consists of 16 residues. The CDR3 is CSASLASGGNTGELFF. CDR3 sequence (DNA): TGCAGTGCTAGCCTTGCTTCGGGGGGTAACACCGGGGAGCTGTTTTTT.

This chain connects TRBV20-1 to TRBJ2-5, with 11 nucleotides matching TRBD2. The CDR3 contains 16 residues. V was clipped by 6 bases and J by 5 bases; unmatched bases: 14. Germline-derived CDR1 and CDR2 are DFQATT and SNEGSKA (reference sequence). The CDR3 sequence: CSAQELAGEPPETQYF. The CDR3 region has the DNA TGCAGTGCCCAAGAACTAGCGGGGGAGCCCCCGGAGACCCAGTACTTC.

The chain carries TRBV6-1 and TRBJ2-4, with D maybe TRBD2 (6 bases). The CDR3 consists of 14 residues. Looked up from germline, CDR1 is MNHNS and CDR2 is SASEGT. V lost 6 bases and J 4 bases, leaving 13 bases between the germline ends. The CDR3 DNA follows: TGTGCCAGCAGAGGAGGCGGGGAAAAAAACATTCAGTACTTC. Translation gives CASRGGGEKNIQYF.

At least ten counts were recorded for this clonotype. V and J are TRBV6-2 or TRBV6-3 and TRBJ2-7; TRBD1 aligns across 7 bases. Germline loops: CDR1 MNHEY, CDR2 SVGEGT. The CDR3 is 15 residues long. V lost 2 bases to trimming and J lost 4 bases; unmatched junction nucleotides: 8. The CDR3 DNA sequence: TGTGCCAGCAGTTACGGGGCAGGGGGTTTGTACGAGCAGTACTTC. It codes for CASSYGAGGLYEQYF.

This rearrangement joins TRBV5-6 to TRBJ2-7; 9 bases are a match to TRBD2. Unmatched junction bases numbered 4, after V lost 5 bases and J lost 4 bases. The CDR3 totals 13 residues. The germline gives CDR1 SGHDT, CDR2 YYEEEE. The CDR3 protein is CASSGGGAYEQYF. CDR3 nucleotide sequence: TGTGCCAGCAGTGGCGGGGGGGCTTACGAGCAGTACTTC.

This clonotype was observed many times. This sequence joins TRBV4-1 and TRBJ2-7; tentatively, D is TRBD1 (5 bases). Trimming took 4 bases from V and 2 from J, leaving 15 bases between them. The CDR3 covers 15 residues. Germline CDR1 reads MGHRA; CDR2 reads YSYEKL. The CDR3 loop reads CASSPGDGAPYEQYF. DNA for the CDR3: TGCGCCAGCAGCCCGGGTGATGGGGCACCCTACGAGCAGTACTTC.

The chain carries TRBV6-5 and TRBJ2-2, with TRBD1 as a possible D gene (5 bases). This CDR3 comprises 15 residues. Germline lookup yields CDR1 MNHEY and CDR2 SVGAGI. V lost 2 bases to trimming and J lost 1 base, with 8 bases between them. The CDR3 DNA sequence: TGTGCCAGCAGTTACGATGGACAGAACACCGGGGAGCTGTTTTTT. Translated: CASSYDGQNTGELFF.